These 4 T cell receptor beta chains were all obtained from the same sample, sequenced in a study of shared clonotypes between healthy human individuals. Assay: immunoSEQ multiplex PCR; the TCRdb copy retains only in-frame clones and omits some. The sample includes some 2 million clones, approximately 94% of them seen just once. It was CD45RO-negative cells, positively selected for CCR7, that made up naive CD8 cells, with terminally differentiated effector memory CD45RA+ cells excluded. Sequenced: naive CD8+ T cells sorted from blood. These TCRs come from a man between 18 and 35 years old in good health.

The chain joins TRBV13 to TRBJ2-7, with 7 nucleotides matching TRBD1. CDR1 PRHDT and CDR2 FYEKMQ come from the germline V gene (reference sequence). This CDR3 contains 13 residues. V was pared by 5 bases and J by 5 bases, with 6 bases of the junction left unmatched. CDR3: CASSPRQGNEQYF. The CDR3 bases are TGTGCCAGCAGCCCCAGACAGGGAAACGAGCAGTACTTC.

The V and J genes are TRBV30 and TRBJ1-1, with TRBD1 identical over 7 bases. The CDR3 spans 15 residues. Looked up from germline, CDR1 is GTSNPN and CDR2 is SVGIG (reference sequence). With 2 bases clipped from V and 4 bases from J, the junction kept 10 bases outside the gene matches. The CDR3 region has the DNA TGTGCCTGGAGTACGGGGAAGGGGGCGGCCACTGAAGCTTTCTTT. Translating it yields CAWSTGKGAATEAFF.

The V gene is TRBV14, the J gene TRBJ2-1; 8 bases align to TRBD2. This CDR3 contains 16 residues. The germline V gene encodes CDR1 SGHDN and CDR2 FVKESK. After removal of 4 bases from V and 1 base from J, the junction contained 6 bases not matched to a gene. The chain's CDR3 is CASSRGLGGSYNEQFF. CDR3 bases: TGTGCCAGCAGCCGGGGACTAGGTGGTTCCTACAATGAGCAGTTCTTC.

The chain joins TRBV29-1 to TRBJ2-3; D unresolved. Germline CDR1 is SQVTM and CDR2 is ANQGSEA. This CDR3 is 14 amino acids long. The V gene lost 5 bases and the J gene lost 6 bases, with 18 bases spanning the gap. CDR3 loop: CSVRPEGTGDTQYF. The CDR3 DNA reads as TGCAGCGTTCGGCCGGAAGGAACCGGGGATACGCAGTATTTT.